This T cell receptor (beta chain) originates from a study of blood T cell repertoires in COVID-19. Study as a whole: COVID-19 samples from acute and convalescent phases originated in the United States, Italy and Spain. T cells, B-cell-depleted T cells, or PBMCs provided the cDNA or gDNA that served as material.

Germline CDR1 is LGHDT and CDR2 is YNNKEL (reference sequence). V shed 4 bases, J shed 2 bases, and the junction held 4 bases outside the gene matches. This CDR3 spans 15 amino acids. The authors' processing: The assay estimated nucleated cells by amplifying reference gene primers. This table comes from immunoSEQ multiplex PCR, and its TCRdb copy is limited to in-frame clones, with some not included. V and J calls and clone size come straight from that table; D and trimming were deduced from the DNA. The sample lists over 85,000 clones, 70% to 85% seen once, with about 9% in the top ten. The clonotype was recovered from a man in his sixties with active or convalescent COVID-19. The sample taken for sequencing was peripheral blood. The chain carries TRBV3-1 (or the pseudogene TRBV3-2) and TRBJ2-2; 7 bases agree with TRBD1. The CDR3 loop reads CASSPRDRNTGELFF. In DNA form, the CDR3 reads TGTGCCAGCAGCCCTCGGGACAGAAACACCGGGGAGCTGTTTTTT.